This T cell receptor (beta chain) was recovered during a study of OX40 agonist ivuxolimab in advanced cancers. A note on this clone: What it recognizes is unknown.

The method was immunoSEQ multiplex PCR; TCRdb's version includes in-frame clones alone and lacks a portion of them. The sample records approximately 38,000 clones, approximately 79% being singletons. General study results and limits: The 0.1-3.0 mg/kg partial responders had among the lowest clonal expansion. It was not determined which antigens were specifically recognized by the peripheral T cells that had undergone clonal expansion.

In germline, CDR1 is LNHDA, CDR2 SQIVND (reference sequence). With V trimmed by 8 bases and J by 8 bases, 7 bases remained unmatched. The CDR3 is 12 residues long. The TCR sequence derives from an adult with an advanced solid tumor such as melanoma, head and neck, liver or kidney cancer. The sample was CD4+ or CD8+ T cells sorted from blood, taken in a trial of the OX40 agonist ivuxolimab. The chain carries TRBV19 and TRBJ2-3; 7 bases map to TRBD2. CDR3 sequence reads: CASVGGGSTQYF. CDR3 nucleotides: TGTGCCAGTGTCGGGGGAGGGAGTACGCAGTATTTT.